The entry below gives a single T cell receptor beta chain sequence along with its context. The data were obtained in a study of cytomegalovirus exposure and HLA in healthy donors. Trimming removed 3 bases at V and 4 bases at J, with 5 bases between. Germline loops: CDR1 DFQATT, CDR2 SNEGSKA (reference sequence). The CDR3 consists of 11 residues. The PCR made use of 60 Vbeta and 13 Jbeta primers. Profiling relied on immunoSEQ multiplex PCR, and the TCRdb table lists in-frame clones only, not all of them. The table shows roughly 190,000 clones, with nearly 80% occurring only once. This receptor was taken from a female donor in good health and CMV-seronegative. The sample comprised PBMCs. This chain connects TRBV20-1 to TRBJ2-3; TRBD1 might be the D (5 bases). CDR3 sequence (DNA): TGCAGTGCTAGGACAGCAGATACGCAGTATTTT. It is translated as CSARTADTQYF.